This is a list of T cell receptor beta chains from one sample in a study of cytomegalovirus exposure and HLA in healthy donors. Repertoires were generated with immunoSEQ multiplex PCR, while TCRdb's copy carries only in-frame clones and drops some. The sample lists around 58,000 clones, about 69% occurring once. The sequencing input was PBMCs. The receptors originated from a man in his forties in good health and CMV-seropositive. Each CDR3 is given with its conserved first and last residue. D genes are given only for firm matches. Clone size is not always given. Where it is, it says once, few, many or a class for expanded clones.

J gene	clone size	D gene	V gene	CDR3 DNA	CDR3 protein
TRBJ2-7	-	-	TRBV5-1	TGCGCCAGCAGCTTGGCGTCAGGGATAGTATACGAGCAGTACTTC	CASSLASGIVYEQYF
TRBJ2-1	-	-	TRBV29-1	TGCAGCTCACTTGTGACAAAGTATGAGCAGTTCTTC	CSSLVTKYEQFF
TRBJ2-1	-	TRBD2	TRBV4-2	TGTGCCAGCAGCCAACCTGCTAGCGGGGGGGACAATGAGCAGTTCTTC	CASSQPASGGDNEQFF
TRBJ2-7	few	-	TRBV30	TGTGCCTGGATTCCCAAAGGACAGCGTTACGAGCAGTACTTC	CAWIPKGQRYEQYF
TRBJ2-7	once	TRBD1	TRBV5-1	TGCGCCAGCAGCGGTACAGGGGGCCTAACCTACGAGCAGTACTTC	CASSGTGGLTYEQYF
TRBJ2-5	-	-	TRBV4-2	TGTGCCAGCAGCCAAGGAAACCGGAGGGACCAAGAGACCCAGTACTTC	CASSQGNRRDQETQYF
TRBJ1-6	-	-	TRBV19	TGTGCCAGTCTCCGCTCGGGAGATAATTCACCCCTCCACTTT	CASLRSGDNSPLHF
TRBJ2-5	-	TRBD2	TRBV9	TGTGCCAGCAGCTCCCAGACTAGCGGGCAAGAGACCCAGTACTTC	CASSSQTSGQETQYF
TRBJ2-7	-	TRBD1	TRBV25-1	TGTGCCAGCAGTCCCGACAGGGCGCCTTACGAGCAGTACTTC	CASSPDRAPYEQYF
TRBJ2-5	-	TRBD1	TRBV14	TGTGCCAGCAGCCGGGACAGGGTTCGAGAGACCCAGTACTTC	CASSRDRVRETQYF
TRBJ1-1	-	TRBD1	TRBV6-6	TGTGCCAGCAGTTACTCCGGGACAGTGAACACTGAAGCTTTCTTT	CASSYSGTVNTEAFF
TRBJ1-5	-	-	TRBV4-1	TGCGCCAGCAGCCAAGATGTTCCAGGGGCCGGTCAGCCCCAGCATTTT	CASSQDVPGAGQPQHF
TRBJ1-2	-	TRBD1	TRBV5-6	TGTGCCAGCAGCACCGGACAGGGGGCGGTCTATGGCTACACCTTC	CASSTGQGAVYGYTF